The rows below give T cell receptor beta chains drawn from one sample of a study of cytomegalovirus exposure and HLA in healthy donors. Using immunoSEQ multiplex PCR, the repertoire was profiled, and TCRdb retains in-frame clones only, with some absent. The repertoire has about 62,000 clones, approximately 75% of them found once; the top ten carry 5% to 6.5%. Sequencing input: PBMCs. These TCRs come from a woman in her thirties in good health and CMV-seronegative. CDR3s include the opening cysteine and the closing phenylalanine or tryptophan.

V gene,CDR3 protein
TRBV19,CASSIDLTVDTEAFF
TRBV29-1,CSVEEGIVHSDTQYF
TRBV9,CASSPRQSATNEKLFF
TRBV19,CASSKAKAAYGYTF
TRBV7-2,CASSSSGRAVLNEQFF
TRBV19,CATSTSGRLNEQFF
TRBV5-4,CASSPKTSGTGGETQYF
TRBV7-2,CASSSSVHRGRDLYEAFF
TRBV5-5,CASSPREVRSTDTQYF
TRBV27,CASSYRAGQVNEQFF
TRBV10-3,CAISEARTSARNSYNEQFF
TRBV27,CASSLTRDRASEQYF
TRBV25-1,CASSGRWEVYNSPLHF
TRBV2,CASRRQGAPLPQHF
TRBV6-6,CASSRPAGDNQETQYF
TRBV30,CAWSVVRDTDTQYF
TRBV30,CAWRWSDIGTQYF
TRBV18,CASSVRDRVFSGNTIYF
TRBV25-1,CASSEPGTSGSSYNEQFF
TRBV6-1,CASIPGQGSYEQYF
TRBV13,CASRPGSTDTQYF
TRBV4-1,CASSPTTSDSYNEQFF
TRBV16,CASSRDIAGGLYEQYF
TRBV5-1,CASSLLDRTVTNTEAFF
TRBV6-1,CASTGARGTDTQYF
TRBV2,CASKASGSRWGTGELFF
TRBV20-1,CSAPFNNEQFF
TRBV15,CATSRVGGGGRYEQYF
TRBV11-2,CASSLGFIEAFF
TRBV11-1,CASSLAPGQGLNTEAFF